The rows below give T cell receptor beta chains drawn from one sample of a study of technical replicates of blood from a few donors. Libraries were prepared by immunoSEQ multiplex PCR; TCRdb keeps only in-frame clonotypes and omits some of them. The data contain more than 90,000 clones, around 95% of them seen just once; the ten biggest clones take up 0.22%. The sequenced material came from T cells isolated from PBMCs. The source is a human donor in good health. Each CDR3 is given with its conserved first and last residue. The D gene is left open where the match is weak. Expanded clones get a size class; other rows say once, few or many, or leave the size out.

>NA|once|TRBJ1-2|TRBV18
TGTGCCAGCTCACCTGTCGTTGGCAGGGGTTTCTCTCGGGACTATGGCTACACCTTC
CASSPVVGRGFSRDYGYTF
>TRBD1|NA|TRBJ1-5|TRBV19
TGTGCCAGTAGTACGAATTCCGGGACAGGCAATCAGCCCCAGCATTTT
CASSTNSGTGNQPQHF
>TRBD2|NA|TRBJ2-3|TRBV7-9
TGTGCCAGCAGCTTTTGGTCTAGCGGGGGGCCTAGGGATACGCAGTATTTT
CASSFWSSGGPRDTQYF
>TRBD2|NA|TRBJ2-7|TRBV6-5
TGTGCCAGCCAGAACGGCGGGGGGGTCGCGCAGTACTTC
CASQNGGGVAQYF
>TRBD1|once|TRBJ1-1|TRBV18
TGTGCCAGCTCACCACGGACAGGTTACATGAACACTGAAGCTTTCTTT
CASSPRTGYMNTEAFF
>NA|NA|TRBJ1-2|TRBV7-2
TGTGCCAGCAGCTTAAACAGGATTTTACTTTCCTTC
CASSLNRILLSF
>NA|few|TRBJ1-5|TRBV6-6
TGTGCCAGCAGTCCTATGACAGGCAATCAGCCCCAGCATTTT
CASSPMTGNQPQHF
>TRBD2|NA|TRBJ2-7|TRBV5-1
TGCGCCAGCAGAACTAGCGGGAGCTCCTACGAGCAGTACTTC
CASRTSGSSYEQYF
>NA|NA|TRBJ2-3|TRBV2
TGTGCCAGCCAACTATCCGATACGCAGTATTTT
CASQLSDTQYF
>TRBD1|once|TRBJ2-5|TRBV7-8
TGTGCCAGCAGCGGACCCGGGACAGGGGTTGGACAAGAGACCCAGTACTTC
CASSGPGTGVGQETQYF
>NA|NA|TRBJ2-5|TRBV7-3
TGTGCCAGCAGCTTAACCTACCAAGAGACCCAGTACTTC
CASSLTYQETQYF
>TRBD1|few|TRBJ1-1|TRBV9
TGTGCCAGCAGCACCCGACAGGGAGCCACTGAAGCTTTCTTT
CASSTRQGATEAFF
>NA|once|TRBJ2-3|TRBV5-4
TGTGCCAGCAGCTTGATCCCTAGCAGGCGGACAGATACGCAGTATTTT
CASSLIPSRRTDTQYF
>NA|NA|TRBJ1-2|TRBV29-1
TGCAGCGTTATTCTGTTCGAACGGGACTATGGCTACACCTTC
CSVILFERDYGYTF
>NA|NA|TRBJ2-5|TRBV7-9
TGTGCCAGCAGCTTAGGTGTCAGTCAAGAGACCCAGTACTTC
CASSLGVSQETQYF
>TRBD1|NA|TRBJ1-1|TRBV7-9
TGTGCCAGCAGCGTAGACAGGGGGCTCTCCTTT
CASSVDRGLSF
>NA|NA|TRBJ1-4|TRBV5-1
TGCGCCAGCAGCCTAGCTCGTACAGGGAATGAAAAACTGTTTTTT
CASSLARTGNEKLFF
>NA|NA|TRBJ1-5|TRBV4-1
TGCGCCAGCAGCCAGAAGGGCCAGGGCGGTTTCGAGCCCCAGCATTTT
CASSQKGQGGFEPQHF
>NA|NA|TRBJ1-3|TRBV4-1
TGCGCCAGCAGCCAAGGCCCAGGGGAGAACACCATATATTTT
CASSQGPGENTIYF
>TRBD2|NA|TRBJ2-2|TRBV5-6
TGTGCCAGCACCTTGTGGACGACTAGCGGGAGTACCGGGGAGCTGTTTTTT
CASTLWTTSGSTGELFF
>NA|NA|TRBJ1-4|TRBV4-2
TGTGCCAGCAGCCCCCCCGGGGGGGAGGAAAAACTGTTTTTT
CASSPPGGEEKLFF
>TRBD2|NA|TRBJ2-1|TRBV7-9
TGTGCCAGCAGCTTAGCGGATTGGCTAGCGGGTAATAATGAGCAGTTCTTC
CASSLADWLAGNNEQFF
>TRBD2|NA|TRBJ2-7|TRBV27
TGTGCCAGCAGTTTAGAGACCGGGGGGAAGCAGTACTTC
CASSLETGGKQYF
>TRBD2|NA|TRBJ2-1|TRBV15
TGTGCCACCAGCCTTGGCCTAGCGGATTACAATGAGCAGTTCTTC
CATSLGLADYNEQFF
>NA|NA|TRBJ2-1|TRBV6-1
TGTGCCAGCAGGGCTTACTACAATGAGCAGTTCTTC
CASRAYYNEQFF
>TRBD2|NA|TRBJ2-3|TRBV7-8
TGTGCCAGCAGCTTTCGACTAGCGGCTAGCACAGATACGCAGTATTTT
CASSFRLAASTDTQYF